This T cell receptor beta chain appears in the sequencing data of a study of cytomegalovirus exposure and HLA in healthy donors. Comment on this clone: At one end, the junction sequence differs from germline, possibly due to a read error.

It was with 60 Vbeta and 13 Jbeta primers that the PCR ran. Some clones are missing from TCRdb's copy, which holds only in-frame ones; the method was immunoSEQ multiplex PCR. The sample has about 190,000 clones, about 90% seen once. This CDR3 contains 14 residues. Germline V gene data show CDR1 as SGHTA and CDR2 as FQGNSA. Sequenced material: PBMCs. The J gene is TRBJ1-1, the V gene TRBV7-2; 10 bases agree with TRBD1. The clonotype was recovered from a man aged 30 to 39 in good health and CMV-seronegative. The CDR3 DNA sequence: TGTGCCAGCAGCTCGGACAGGGGGAACGCTGAAGCTTTCTTT. Its protein is CASSSDRGNAEAFF.